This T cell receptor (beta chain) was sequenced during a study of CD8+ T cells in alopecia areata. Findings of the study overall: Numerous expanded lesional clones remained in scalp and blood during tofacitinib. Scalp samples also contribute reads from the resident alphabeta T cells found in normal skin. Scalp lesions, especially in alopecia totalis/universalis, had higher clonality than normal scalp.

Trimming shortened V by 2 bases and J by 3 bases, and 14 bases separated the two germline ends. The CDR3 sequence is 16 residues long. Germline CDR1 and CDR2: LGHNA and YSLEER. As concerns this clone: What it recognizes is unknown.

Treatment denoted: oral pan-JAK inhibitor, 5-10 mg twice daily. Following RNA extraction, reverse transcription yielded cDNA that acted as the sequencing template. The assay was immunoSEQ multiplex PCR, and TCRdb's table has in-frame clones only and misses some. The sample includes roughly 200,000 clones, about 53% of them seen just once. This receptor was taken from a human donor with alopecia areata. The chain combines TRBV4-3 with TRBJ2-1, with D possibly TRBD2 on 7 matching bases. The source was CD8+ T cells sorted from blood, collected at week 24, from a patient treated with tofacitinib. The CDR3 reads CASSQYGGGGYNEQFF. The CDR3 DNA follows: TGCGCCAGCAGCCAATATGGGGGCGGGGGCTACAATGAGCAGTTCTTC.